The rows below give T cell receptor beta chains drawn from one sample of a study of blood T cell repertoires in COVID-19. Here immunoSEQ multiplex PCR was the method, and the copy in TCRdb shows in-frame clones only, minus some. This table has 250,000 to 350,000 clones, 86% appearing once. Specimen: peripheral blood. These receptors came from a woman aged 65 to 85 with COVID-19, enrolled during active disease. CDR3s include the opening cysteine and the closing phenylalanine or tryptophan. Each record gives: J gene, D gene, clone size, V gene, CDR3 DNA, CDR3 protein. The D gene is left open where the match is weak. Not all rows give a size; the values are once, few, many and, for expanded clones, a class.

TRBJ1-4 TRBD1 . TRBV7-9 TGTGCCAGCAGCTCCGGGACAGCACAGGTTGAAAAACTGTTTTTT CASSSGTAQVEKLFF
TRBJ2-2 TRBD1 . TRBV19 TGTGCCAGTAAACGGGACAGGGGGCTTACCGGGGAGCTGTTTTTT CASKRDRGLTGELFF
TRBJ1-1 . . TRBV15 TGTGCCACCAGCAGAGATACGGGTTTACGGTACACTGAAGCTTTCTTT CATSRDTGLRYTEAFF
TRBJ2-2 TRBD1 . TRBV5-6 TGTGCCAGCAGCCCTAATACGGACAGGGTATTCGGGGAGCTGTTTTTT CASSPNTDRVFGELFF
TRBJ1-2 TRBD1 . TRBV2 TGTGCCAGCAGTGTCGGGACAGGAGCCGGCTACACCTTC CASSVGTGAGYTF
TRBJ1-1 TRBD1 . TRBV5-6 TGTGCCAGCAGCTTTCGGGACAGGGTAGGCGAAGCTTTCTTT CASSFRDRVGEAFF
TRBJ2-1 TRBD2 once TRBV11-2 TGTGCCAGCAGCTTAGGGCCCCGCGGGGGGGCCAATGAGCAGTTCTTC CASSLGPRGGANEQFF
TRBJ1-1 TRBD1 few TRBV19 TGTGCCAGTAGTCAGATGTCATTAACAGGGGACACTGAAGCTTTCTTT CASSQMSLTGDTEAFF
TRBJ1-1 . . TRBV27 TGTGCCAGCAGTTCAAGCACAGGGTACACTGAAGCTTTCTTT CASSSSTGYTEAFF
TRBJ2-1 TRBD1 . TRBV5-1 TGCGCCAGCAGACAGGGGACCTACAATGAGCAGTTCTTC CASRQGTYNEQFF
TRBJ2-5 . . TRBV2 TGTGCCAGCATGAGGACGGCGGCTCGGGCGGGGACCCAGTACTTC CASMRTAARAGTQYF
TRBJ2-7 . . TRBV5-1 TGCGCCAGCAGCTTGGCCTCAACAGGGAACGAGCAGTACTTC CASSLASTGNEQYF
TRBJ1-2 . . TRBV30 TGTGCCTGGAGTCACGGACAGTCCTTGGGCTACACCTTC CAWSHGQSLGYTF
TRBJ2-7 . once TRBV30 TGTGCCTGGAGTGTACGGTACTATGACGAGCAGTACTTC CAWSVRYYDEQYF
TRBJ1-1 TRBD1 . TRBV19 TGTGCCAGTAATCAGGGGGCAAACACTGAAGCTTTCTTT CASNQGANTEAFF
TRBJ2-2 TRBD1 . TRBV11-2 TGTGCCAGCAGCTACAGGGGTGGGGAGCTGTTTTTT CASSYRGGELFF
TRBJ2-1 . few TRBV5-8 TGTGCCAGCAGCTTCCCAAATGAGCAGTTCTTC CASSFPNEQFF
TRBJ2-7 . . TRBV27 TGTGCCAGCAGTTTAAACAGGGTCTACGAGCAGTACTTC CASSLNRVYEQYF
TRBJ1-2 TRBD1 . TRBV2 TGTGCCAGCAGTGGACAGGGGGCGGAAGGCTACACCTTC CASSGQGAEGYTF
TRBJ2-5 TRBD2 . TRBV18 TGTGCCAGCTCACCACAACGGGGGGGCGGTGAGACCCAGTACTTC CASSPQRGGGETQYF
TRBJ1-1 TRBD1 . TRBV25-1 TGTGCCAGCAGTGACCCAGGGGGCGGAAACACTGAAGCTTTCTTT CASSDPGGGNTEAFF
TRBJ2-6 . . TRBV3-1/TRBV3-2 TGTGCCAGCAGCCAGCGGTCTGGGGCCAACGTCCTGACTTTC CASSQRSGANVLTF
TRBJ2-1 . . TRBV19 TGTGCCAGTAGCGACCGTTCTAGAGAGCAGTTCTTC CASSDRSREQFF
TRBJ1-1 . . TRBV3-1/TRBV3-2 TGTGCCAGCAGCCAAGGGGGGGGGTCGCATGAAGCTTTCTTT CASSQGGGSHEAFF
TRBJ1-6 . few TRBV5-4 TGTGCCAGCAGCTTCGACCCGGAGGGTTCACCCCTCCACTTT CASSFDPEGSPLHF
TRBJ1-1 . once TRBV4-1 TGCGCCAGCAGCCAGGGGGGGGAGACTGAAGCTTTCTTT CASSQGGETEAFF
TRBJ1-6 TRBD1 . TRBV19 TGTGCCAGTAGTCCCTCGGGACAGGGCGATTCACCCCTCCACTTT CASSPSGQGDSPLHF
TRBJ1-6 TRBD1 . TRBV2 TGTGCCAGCAAGGAGCAGGGGGATTCACCCCTCCACTTT CASKEQGDSPLHF
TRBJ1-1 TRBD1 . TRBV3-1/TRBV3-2 TGTGCCAGCAGCCGCGGACAGGGAGGGGACACTGAAGCTTTCTTT CASSRGQGGDTEAFF
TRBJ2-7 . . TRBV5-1 TGCGCCAGCAGCCCACGGGGGGCAGAGTACGAGCAGTACTTC CASSPRGAEYEQYF
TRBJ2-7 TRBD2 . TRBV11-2 TGTGCCAGCAGCTTAGGTCATAGCGGGGGGGAGAGACGCTACGAGCAGTACTTC CASSLGHSGGERRYEQYF
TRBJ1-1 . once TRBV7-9 TGTGCCAGCAGCTCCCACCGGAACAGACCCACTGAAGCTTTCTTT CASSSHRNRPTEAFF
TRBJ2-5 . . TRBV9 TGTGCCAGCAGCGTAGAGGCCGGCGTGGGGGGTGAGACCCAGTACTTC CASSVEAGVGGETQYF
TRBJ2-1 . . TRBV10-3 TGTGCCATCAGTGAGACTACGACCGGGACAAGCTCCTACAATGAGCAGTTCTTC CAISETTTGTSSYNEQFF
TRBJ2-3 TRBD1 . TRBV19 TGTGCCAGTAGTATAGACCCCACAGGGGGCCGTTCAGATACGCAGTATTTT CASSIDPTGGRSDTQYF
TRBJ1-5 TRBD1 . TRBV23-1 TGCGCCAGCAGTCAAACGGGGACAGGGAATAGCAATCAGCCCCAGCATTTT CASSQTGTGNSNQPQHF
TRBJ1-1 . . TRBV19 TGTGCCAGTAGAGGCGGGGACACTGAAGCTTTCTTT CASRGGDTEAFF
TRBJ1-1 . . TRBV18 TGTGCCAGCTCGCCAAATCGACAAGCGAACACTGAAGCTTTCTTT CASSPNRQANTEAFF
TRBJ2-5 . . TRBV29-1 TGCAGCGGGCTCAAACCGTCAGGAGAGACCCAGTACTTC CSGLKPSGETQYF
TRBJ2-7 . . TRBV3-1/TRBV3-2 TGTGCCAGCAGCGCCCGACAGGTCTACGAGCAGTACTTC CASSARQVYEQYF
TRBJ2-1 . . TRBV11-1 TGTGCCAGCAGCTTAGCGGGGGGCTCCTACAATGAGCAGTTCTTC CASSLAGGSYNEQFF
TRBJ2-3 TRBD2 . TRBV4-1 TGCGCCAGCAGCCAAGATCTTCTAGCGGGGGGCACAGATACGCAGTATTTT CASSQDLLAGGTDTQYF
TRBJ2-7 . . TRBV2 TGTGCCAGCAGTGAAAGGGGGAGTTTCTACGAGCAGTACTTC CASSERGSFYEQYF
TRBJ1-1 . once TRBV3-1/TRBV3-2 TGTGCCAGCAGCCACCAGGGTTGGAACACTGAAGCTTTCTTT CASSHQGWNTEAFF
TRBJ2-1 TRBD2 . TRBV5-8 TGTGCCAGCAGCTTCAAAGCGGGGCCACCGTACGGTGAGCAGTTCTTC CASSFKAGPPYGEQFF